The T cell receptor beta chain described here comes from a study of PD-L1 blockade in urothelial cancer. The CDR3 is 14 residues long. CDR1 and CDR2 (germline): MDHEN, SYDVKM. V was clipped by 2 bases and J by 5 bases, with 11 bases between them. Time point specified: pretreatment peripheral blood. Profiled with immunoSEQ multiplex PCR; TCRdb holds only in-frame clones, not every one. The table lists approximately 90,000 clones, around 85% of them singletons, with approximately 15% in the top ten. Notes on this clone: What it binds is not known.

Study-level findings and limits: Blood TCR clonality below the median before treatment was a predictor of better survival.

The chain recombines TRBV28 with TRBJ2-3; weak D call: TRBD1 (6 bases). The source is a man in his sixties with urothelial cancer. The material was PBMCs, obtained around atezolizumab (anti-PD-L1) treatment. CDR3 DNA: TGTGCCAGCAGTTTACCTCAGGGGAGAGATACGCAGTATTTT. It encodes CASSLPQGRDTQYF.